This T cell receptor (beta chain) was identified in a study of human T cells and chemical hapten exposure. At least ten counts were recorded for this clonotype. One entry per CDR3 protein results from TCRdb running MiXCR on the RACE reads. The data contain about 84,000 distinct CDR3 sequences, 10% to 13% of them singletons. Time point of the sample: patch test 3, about 24 weeks after DPC sensitization. The treatment was: therapeutic diphenylcyclopropenone sensitization with weekly scalp DPC. The sequence came from a woman between 50 and 59 years old with alopecia areata. Some clones in this sample may be carry-over from other donors' samples. The source was whole blood, collected in connection with sensitization to the hapten diphenylcyclopropenone (DPC).

Here the CDR3 DNA reads TGCAGCGTTGAGTCTGGCTCTGTGGAGTATTTT. This translates into CSVESGSVEYF. The V call is TRBV29-1, the J call TRBJ2-3; the D is unclear. In germline, CDR1 is SQVTM, CDR2 ANQGSEA. V dropped 3 bases and J dropped 13 bases, with 14 bases sitting between them. The CDR3 length is 11 residues.